Each of the 20 T cell receptor beta chains below was sequenced from the same sample in a study of OX40 agonist ivuxolimab in advanced cancers. Here immunoSEQ multiplex PCR was the method, and the copy in TCRdb shows in-frame clones only, minus some. This sample has about 28,000 clones, with 90% found just once. Here the sequenced sample was CD4+ or CD8+ T cells sorted from blood, taken in a trial of the OX40 agonist ivuxolimab. The source is an adult with an advanced solid tumor such as melanoma, head and neck, liver or kidney cancer.

The chain carries TRBV7-6 and TRBJ1-2; 8 bases fit TRBD1. CDR3 length: 14 amino acids. The V and J ends lost 5 bases and 10 bases, in that order; junction bases with no gene match: 12. In germline, CDR1 is SGHVS, CDR2 FNYEAQ. The CDR3 loop is CASSAGDRGLHYTF. DNA of the CDR3: TGTGCCAGCAGCGCTGGAGACAGGGGCCTCCACTACACCTTC.

In the case of this clone: A single base separates this from a much larger clone, so it may be a read error. The chain uses TRBV5-4 and TRBJ2-7; D remains ambiguous. This CDR3 is built from 13 residues. The germline gives CDR1 SGHNT, CDR2 YYREEE (reference sequence). In DNA, the CDR3 is TGCGCCAGCAGCCAAGATTATCTCAATGAGCAGTACTTC. This encodes CASSQDYLNEQYF.

The CDR3 reads CASSLVAASYNEQFF. The CDR3, as DNA: TGTGCCAGCAGTTTAGTAGCGGCATCCTACAATGAGCAGTTCTTC. The rearrangement links TRBV27 to TRBJ2-1, with a tentative D call TRBD2 (6 bases). Trimming stripped 2 bases from V and 1 base from J, with 9 bases between. The germline CDR1 and CDR2 sequences are MNHEY and SMNVEV (reference sequence). This CDR3 comprises 15 residues.

This chain uses TRBV19 with TRBJ2-7, with D unclear. V lost 3 bases to trimming and J lost 1 base, with 13 bases between them. CDR3 size: 15 residues. Per the germline V gene, CDR1 is LNHDA and CDR2 is SQIVND (reference sequence). The CDR3 spells CASSIRSGPSYEQYF. Here the CDR3 DNA reads TGTGCCAGTAGTATTCGGTCAGGCCCTTCCTACGAGCAGTACTTC.

The chain joins TRBV13 to TRBJ2-5; D gene uncertain. Gene TRBJ2-7 matches the end of the DNA better, so the J call may be wrong. The CDR3 totals 15 residues. CDR1 is PRHDT, CDR2 FYEKMQ, per germline (reference sequence). CDR3 nucleotides: TGTGCCAGCAGCTCCAAGACTGTTTACTCCTACGAGCAGTACTTC. Encoded protein: CASSSKTVYSYEQYF.

This chain uses TRBV19 with TRBJ2-5, with D possibly matching TRBD1 (5 bases). V dropped 5 bases and J dropped 0 bases, with 19 bases sitting between them. CDR3 length: 17 residues. Germline V gives CDR1 LNHDA, CDR2 SQIVND (reference sequence). DNA of the CDR3: TGTGCCAGTAGTGTTGGCAGGGTGAGAAGGGACCAAGAGACCCAGTACTTC. This gives the protein CASSVGRVRRDQETQYF.

V usage is TRBV12-2 and J usage is TRBJ2-7; TRBD2, the D gene given by the table, was not confirmed from the DNA. TRBV12-2 is a listed pseudogene. The CDR3 runs 10 residues. The CDR3 here is CASRNYEQYF. CDR3 sequence (DNA): TGTGCAAGTCGTAACTACGAGCAGTACTTC.

J is TRBJ2-7 and V is TRBV13, with no clear D. Trimming removed 0 bases at V and 3 bases at J, with 9 bases between. CDR3 length equals 14 residues. Per the germline V gene, CDR1 is PRHDT and CDR2 is FYEKMQ (reference sequence). The CDR3 region has the DNA TGTGCCAGCAGCTTAGGGTCATCGGGCTACGAGCAGTACTTC. It codes for CASSLGSSGYEQYF.

V and J are TRBV7-8 and TRBJ1-3; D gene uncertain. V lost 1 base to trimming and J lost 8 bases, with 21 bases between them. Germline lookup yields CDR1 SGHVS and CDR2 FQNEAQ. The CDR3 length is 17 residues. CDR3 nucleotide sequence: TGTGCCAGCAGCTTAGAACGTGTGAGCTCTGGTTGGGACACCATATATTTT. Translated, it gives CASSLERVSSGWDTIYF.

This sequence joins TRBV7-8 and TRBJ2-5, with 10 bases matching TRBD2. Germline loops: CDR1 SGHVS, CDR2 FQNEAQ. The V and J ends lost 2 bases and 1 base, in that order; junction bases with no gene match: 10. This CDR3 is built from 18 residues. This CDR3 reads CASSLFAAGGTFQETQYF. The CDR3 DNA is TGTGCCAGCAGCTTATTTGCAGCGGGAGGGACATTCCAAGAGACCCAGTACTTC.

The gene calls are TRBV5-4 and TRBJ2-7; 13 bases are shared with TRBD2. CDR3 length: 15 amino acids. The ends lost 0 bases at V and 5 bases at J; junction bases unmatched: 2. CDR1 is SGHNT, CDR2 YYREEE, per germline (reference sequence). CDR3 residues: CASSLAGTSGNEQYF. CDR3 nucleotides: TGTGCCAGCAGCTTGGCCGGGACTAGCGGGAACGAGCAGTACTTC.

V is TRBV7-2 and J is TRBJ1-3, with 7 bases matching TRBD1. This CDR3 has 16 amino acids. V shed 4 bases, J shed 2 bases, and the junction held 8 bases outside the gene matches. Germline values: CDR1 SGHTA, CDR2 FQGNSA. Written as DNA, the CDR3 is TGTGCCAGCAGCTCGACAGGGTGGTCGGCTGGAAACACCATATATTTT. It specifies CASSSTGWSAGNTIYF.

The chain links TRBV27 to TRBJ2-7; perhaps TRBD1 as D (5 bases). Germline-derived CDR1 and CDR2 are MNHEY and SMNVEV (reference sequence). Trimming took 2 bases from V and 3 from J, leaving 17 bases between them. This CDR3 is built from 16 residues. CDR3 in DNA: TGTGCCAGCAGTTTAGGGCGCCAGGGATCCCTCTACGAGCAGTACTTC. It encodes CASSLGRQGSLYEQYF.

The chain uses TRBV4-3 and TRBJ1-2; D call uncertain. Germline V gives CDR1 LGHNA, CDR2 YSLEER. The V end lost 1 base, the J end lost 0 bases, and 12 bases lay between the germline ends. The CDR3 sequence is 16 residues long. For the CDR3, the DNA is TGCGCCAGCAGCCAAGGGTTTACAGCTCCTAACTATGGCTACACCTTC. Translating gives CASSQGFTAPNYGYTF.

The V and J genes are TRBV6-6 and TRBJ1-1; D call uncertain. The CDR3 loop spans 11 amino acids. V was pared by 5 bases and J by 4 bases, with 5 bases between. The V gene's germline CDR1 is MNHNY and CDR2 SVGAGI (reference sequence). The CDR3 sequence is CASSGPTEAFF. Here the CDR3 DNA reads TGTGCCAGCAGTGGGCCCACTGAAGCTTTCTTT.

The chain uses TRBV2 and TRBJ2-6; D is uncertain. CDR3 length: 17 residues. V was pared by 2 bases and J by 0 bases, with 11 bases between. Germline CDR1 reads SNHLY; CDR2 reads FYNNEI. The CDR3 bases are TGTGCCAGCAGTGAATACGCAGGCAACTCTGGGGCCAACGTCCTGACTTTC. It specifies CASSEYAGNSGANVLTF.

This clone occurred once. The gene calls are TRBV7-9 and TRBJ2-2, with unresolved D. Germline V gene data show CDR1 as SEHNR and CDR2 as FQNEAQ (reference sequence). The CDR3 contains 13 residues. V lost 8 bases to trimming and J lost 2 bases, with 9 bases between them. For the CDR3, the DNA is TGTGCCAGCCCTCTGAGTAACACCGGGGAGCTGTTTTTT. Its translation: CASPLSNTGELFF.

The CDR3 here is CASMSGYSYEQYF. CDR3 sequence (DNA): TGTGCCAGCATGAGCGGGTACTCCTACGAGCAGTACTTC. This chain joins TRBV2 and TRBJ2-7, with D tentatively TRBD2 (6 bases). The CDR3 spans 13 residues. Trimming removed 7 bases at V and 0 bases at J, with 10 bases between. Germline V gene sequence: CDR1 SNHLY, CDR2 FYNNEI. The variable domain in full, with the rest retrieved from reference TRBV2 and TRBJ2-7, is EPEVTQTPSHQVTQMGQEVILRCVPISNHLYFYWYRQILGQKVEFLVSFYNNEISEKSEIFDDQFSVERPDGSNFTLKIRSTKLEDSAMYFCASMSGYSYEQYFGPGTRLTVT.

The V gene is TRBV11-3, the J gene TRBJ2-5; D gene uncertain. The length of the CDR3 is 14 residues. Germline loops: CDR1 SGHNT, CDR2 YENEEA. V shed 1 base and J shed 5 bases, with 11 bases lying between them. CDR3 DNA sequence: TGTGCCAGCAGCTTAGGCTACTTAGGGGAGACCCAGTACTTC. This codes for CASSLGYLGETQYF.

The rearrangement joins TRBV7-9 to TRBJ1-4, with a tentative D call TRBD1 (6 bases). Between the trimmed V and J ends, which lost 5 bases and 7 bases, there was a span of 20 bases. CDR3 length: 16 amino acids. Germline CDR1 reads SEHNR; CDR2 reads FQNEAQ (reference sequence). CDR3 in DNA: TGTGCCAGCAGCCCCGAGACAGGACAGATTAGTGAAAAACTGTTTTTT. This gives the protein CASSPETGQISEKLFF.